One and the same sample provided the 14 T cell receptor beta chains below, sequenced in a study of monozygotic twins with inflammatory bowel disease. For each CDR3 protein, TCRdb gives one entry from its re-call of the 5' RACE reads, without DNA. Here the sample table reports about 85,000 distinct CDR3 sequences. Sequencing used blood. These receptors all come from a human donor with ulcerative colitis or Crohn's disease, or a healthy co-twin of an affected twin (not recorded which).

The chain links TRBV20-1 to TRBJ2-1; TCRdb picks TRBD2, but there is no DNA to check that call. The CDR3 has 12 amino acids. Germline V lookup: CDR1 DFQATT, CDR2 SNEGSKA (reference sequence). This CDR3 reads CSAAGTSAEQFF.

The rearrangement uses TRBV20-1 and TRBJ2-1; there is no DNA to check the TCRdb D call of TRBD1. CDR3 length: 15 residues. Germline V gene data show CDR1 as DFQATT and CDR2 as SNEGSKA (reference sequence). CDR3 protein: CSARVRDRLYNEQFF.

This chain links TRBV20-1 with TRBJ1-5; TCRdb reports TRBD1, a call that lacks DNA to check it against. Germline-derived CDR1 and CDR2 are DFQATT and SNEGSKA (reference sequence). This CDR3 region has 12 residues. This CDR3 reads CATGTGYQPQHF.

V gene TRBV7-2 combines with J gene TRBJ1-4; the D gene TCRdb calls, TRBD1, cannot be checked with no DNA. This CDR3 comprises 15 residues. CDR1 is SGHTA, CDR2 FQGNSA, per germline. This CDR3 reads CASSAPGTYGEKLFF.

This rearrangement joins TRBV5-6 to TRBJ2-3. CDR1 SGHDT and CDR2 YYEEEE come from the germline V gene. The CDR3 is made up of 14 amino acids. This chain's CDR3 is CASSLSGTTDTQYF.

V is TRBV5-4 and J is TRBJ2-7; TCRdb outputs TRBD1, but without DNA this stays unchecked. The CDR3 is made up of 16 amino acids. CDR1 and CDR2 (germline): SGHNT, YYREEE (reference sequence). The CDR3 protein is CASSLEMGESSYEQYF.

The CDR3 loop reads CASSVAAGGPQFEQYF. The V call is TRBV9, the J call TRBJ2-7; lacking DNA, the TRBD2 call made by TCRdb goes unchecked. The CDR3 spans 16 residues. Germline-derived CDR1 and CDR2 are SGDLS and YYNGEE.

J is TRBJ1-1 and V is TRBV29-1; TCRdb names TRBD1, which stays unverified in the absence of DNA. The CDR3 has 14 residues. From germline, CDR1 is SQVTM and CDR2 ANQGSEA. The CDR3 sequence is CSVDAGGALTEAFF.

This chain links TRBV20-1 with TRBJ1-1. Germline CDR1 reads DFQATT; CDR2 reads SNEGSKA (reference sequence). This CDR3 has 13 amino acids. CDR3: CSAAGEGDTEAFF.

CDR3 loop: CSAPGQADTEAFF. The chain carries TRBV20-1 and TRBJ1-1; the TCRdb call, TRBD1, lacks DNA for checking. This CDR3 is 13 amino acids long. Germline V CDR1 and CDR2: DFQATT, SNEGSKA (reference sequence).

The CDR3 protein is CASSLTADRSYGYTF. V is TRBV7-6 and J is TRBJ1-2; TCRdb's D call of TRBD1 is untestable without DNA. The germline V gene encodes CDR1 SGHVS and CDR2 FNYEAQ. CDR3 length: 15 residues.

V gene TRBV5-1 combines with J gene TRBJ2-7; TCRdb lists TRBD1, though no DNA is available to test this call. The CDR3 totals 15 residues. Germline V lookup: CDR1 SGHRS, CDR2 YFSETQ. Here the CDR3 reads CASSLAEQGDYEQYF.

This chain links TRBV6-4 with TRBJ2-1; TCRdb selects TRBD2, and the lack of DNA leaves this call unchecked. Germline V lookup: CDR1 MRHNA, CDR2 SNTAGT. The length of the CDR3 is 17 residues. CDR3 protein: CASSASNKLWRDNEQFF.

The chain couples TRBV20-1 to TRBJ1-5; TCRdb gives TRBD1 as the D gene, but with no DNA this cannot be confirmed. This CDR3 spans 14 amino acids. Germline V gene sequence: CDR1 DFQATT, CDR2 SNEGSKA (reference sequence). The CDR3 region is CSARTGQGNQPQHF.